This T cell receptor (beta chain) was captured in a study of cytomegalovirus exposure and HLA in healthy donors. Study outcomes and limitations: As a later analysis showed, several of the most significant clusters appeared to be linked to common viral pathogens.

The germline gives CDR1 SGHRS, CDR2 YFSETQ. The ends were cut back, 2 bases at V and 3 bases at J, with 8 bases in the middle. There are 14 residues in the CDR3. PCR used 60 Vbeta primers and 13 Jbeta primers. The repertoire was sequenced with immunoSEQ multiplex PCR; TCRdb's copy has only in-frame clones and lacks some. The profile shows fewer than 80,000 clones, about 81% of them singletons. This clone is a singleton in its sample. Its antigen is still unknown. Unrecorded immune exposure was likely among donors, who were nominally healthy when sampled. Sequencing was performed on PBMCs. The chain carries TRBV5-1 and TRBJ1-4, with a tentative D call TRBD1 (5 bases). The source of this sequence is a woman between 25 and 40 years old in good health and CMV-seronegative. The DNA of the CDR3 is TGCGCCAGCAGCTTAGCAGGGCCTAATGAAAAACTGTTTTTT. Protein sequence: CASSLAGPNEKLFF.